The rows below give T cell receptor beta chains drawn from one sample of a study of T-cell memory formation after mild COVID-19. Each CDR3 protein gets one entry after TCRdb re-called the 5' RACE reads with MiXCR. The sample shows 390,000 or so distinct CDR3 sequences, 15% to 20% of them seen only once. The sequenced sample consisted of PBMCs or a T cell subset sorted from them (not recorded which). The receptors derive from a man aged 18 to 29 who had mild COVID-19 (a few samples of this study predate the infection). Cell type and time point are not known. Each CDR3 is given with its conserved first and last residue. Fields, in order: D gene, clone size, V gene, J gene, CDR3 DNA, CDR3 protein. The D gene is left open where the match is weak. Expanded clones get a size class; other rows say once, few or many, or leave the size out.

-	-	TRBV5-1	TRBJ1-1	TGCGCCAGCAGCGCGGACCCATCGGACACTGAAGCTTTCTTT	CASSADPSDTEAFF
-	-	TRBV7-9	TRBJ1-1	TGTGCCAGCAGCCCCGAGGGGTTGGACACTGAAGCTTTCTTT	CASSPEGLDTEAFF
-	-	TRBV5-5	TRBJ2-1	TGTGCCAGCAGCTTTGGCGGCGATTCGAGGAATGAGCAGTTCTTC	CASSFGGDSRNEQFF
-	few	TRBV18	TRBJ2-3	TGTGCCAGCTCACCTCTGGGCAGGGAAATGGGTACGCAGTATTTT	CASSPLGREMGTQYF
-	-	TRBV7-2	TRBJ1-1	TGTGCCAGCAGCCCCCACAGTTCTACTAGTGAAGCTTTCTTT	CASSPHSSTSEAFF
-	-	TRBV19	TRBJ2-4	TGTGCCAGTAAATACTCCGGGGACGGTAACATTCAGTACTTC	CASKYSGDGNIQYF
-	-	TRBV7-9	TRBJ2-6	TGTGCCAGCAGCCCTCGATCGGGACGGGCTGGGGCCAACGTCCTGACTTTC	CASSPRSGRAGANVLTF
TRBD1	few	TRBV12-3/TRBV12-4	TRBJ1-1	TGTGCCAGCAGCTTACCGGGACAGGTAACTGAAGCTTTCTTT	CASSLPGQVTEAFF
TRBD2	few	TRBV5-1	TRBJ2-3	TGCGCCAGCAGCTTAAGACTAGCTACAGATACGCAGTATTTT	CASSLRLATDTQYF
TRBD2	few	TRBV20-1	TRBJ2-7	TGCAGTGCCAGGCAGGGTAGCGGGAGCTCCTACGAGCAGTACTTC	CSARQGSGSSYEQYF
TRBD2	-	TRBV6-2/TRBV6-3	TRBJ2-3	TGTGCCAGCAGCGCGCGGGGGGGGCGCACAGATACGCAGTATTTT	CASSARGGRTDTQYF
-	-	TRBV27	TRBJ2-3	TGTGCCAGCAACCAAGGGACGAGACCCAGCACAGATACGCAGTATTTT	CASNQGTRPSTDTQYF
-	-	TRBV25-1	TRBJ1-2	TGTGCCAGCAGTGAATTTAATGGCTACACCTTC	CASSEFNGYTF
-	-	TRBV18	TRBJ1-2	TGTGCCAGCTCATACGATCAGGGGTCCAACTATGGCTACACCTTC	CASSYDQGSNYGYTF
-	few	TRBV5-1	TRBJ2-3	TGCGCCAGCAGCTCCCCGATCACAGATACGCAGTATTTT	CASSSPITDTQYF
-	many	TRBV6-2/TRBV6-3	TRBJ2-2	TGTGCCAGCAAAGGGGGACAAAACACCGGGGAGCTGTTTTTT	CASKGGQNTGELFF
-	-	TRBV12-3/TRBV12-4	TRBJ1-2	TGTGCCAGCGGCTCGTTGGCGGGAGTCTATGGCTACACCTTC	CASGSLAGVYGYTF
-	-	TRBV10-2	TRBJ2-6	TGCGCCAGCAAAGGGGGGGCTGGGGCCAACGTCCTGACTTTC	CASKGGAGANVLTF
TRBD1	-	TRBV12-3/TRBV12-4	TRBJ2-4	TGTGCCAGCAGTCCCCGGGGTGGGGACAGGGTCAACATTCAGTACTTC	CASSPRGGDRVNIQYF
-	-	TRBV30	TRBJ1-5	TGTGCCTGGAGGGGGGGAGCGGACAATCAGCCCCAGCATTTT	CAWRGGADNQPQHF
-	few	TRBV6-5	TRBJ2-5	TGTGCCAGCAGCCGGGTGCCGGAGACCCAGTACTTC	CASSRVPETQYF
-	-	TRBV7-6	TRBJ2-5	TGTGCCAGCACCCCAGGGCTAGGCGAGACCCAGTACTTC	CASTPGLGETQYF
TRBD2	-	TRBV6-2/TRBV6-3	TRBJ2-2	TGTGCCAGCAGCCCCTCACTAGCGGCCACCGGGGAGCTGTTTTTT	CASSPSLAATGELFF
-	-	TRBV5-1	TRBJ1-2	TGCGCCAGCAGCTTGGAACCGGAGGAGGGCTACACCTTC	CASSLEPEEGYTF
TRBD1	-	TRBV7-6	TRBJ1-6	TGTGCCAGCAGCTCGGGACAGGATTATTCACCCCTCCACTTT	CASSSGQDYSPLHF
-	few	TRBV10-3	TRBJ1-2	TGTGCCATCAGACCCGGGGAGAACTATGGCTACACCTTC	CAIRPGENYGYTF
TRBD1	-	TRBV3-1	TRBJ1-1	TGTGCCAGCAGCCCAACCTGGACAGGGAACACTGAAGCTTTCTTT	CASSPTWTGNTEAFF
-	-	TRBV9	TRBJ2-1	TGTGCCAGCAGCGTACTGTACAATGAGCAGTTCTTC	CASSVLYNEQFF
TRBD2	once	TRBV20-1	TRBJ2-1	TGCAGTGCTAGTTCCGGGACTAGCGGGGGGGCCGGCTACAATGAGCAGTTCTTC	CSASSGTSGGAGYNEQFF
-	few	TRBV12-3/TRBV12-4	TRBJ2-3	TGTGCCAGCAGTTTAGGGCTAGTGGCAGATACGCAGTATTTT	CASSLGLVADTQYF
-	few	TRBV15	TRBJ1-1	TGTGCCACCAGCAGAGAAGCGCCTGGCGAAGCTTTCTTT	CATSREAPGEAFF
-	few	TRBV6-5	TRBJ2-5	TGTGCCAGCCCTGGGGTGGCAGGGGGAGGAGAGACCCAGTACTTC	CASPGVAGGGETQYF
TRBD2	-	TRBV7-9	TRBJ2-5	TGTGCCAGCAGCGTCCTGCGTCAGGGACTAGCGAGTGAGACCCAGTACTTC	CASSVLRQGLASETQYF
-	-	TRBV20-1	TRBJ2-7	TGCAGTGCTAGAGAGGCGGAGTTCTCCTACGAGCAGTACTTC	CSAREAEFSYEQYF
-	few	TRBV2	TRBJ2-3	TGTGCCGGCGGAGGGGAAACAGATACGCAGTATTTT	CAGGGETDTQYF
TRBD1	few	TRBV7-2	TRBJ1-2	TGTGCCAGCAGCTTACAGGGGGCTCGCTATGGCTACACCTTC	CASSLQGARYGYTF
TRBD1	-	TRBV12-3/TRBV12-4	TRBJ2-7	TGTGCCAGCAGCCCCGACAGGGGCCTATCGGGGGAGCAGTACTTC	CASSPDRGLSGEQYF
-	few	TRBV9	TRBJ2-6	TGTGCCAGCAGCTTAGGGGCCGGAAACTCTGGGGCCAACGTCCTGACTTTC	CASSLGAGNSGANVLTF
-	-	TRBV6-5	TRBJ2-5	TGTGCCAGCAGTTACTCTAGTGGGTTGGGTGAGACCCAGTACTTC	CASSYSSGLGETQYF
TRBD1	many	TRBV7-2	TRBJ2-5	TGTGCCAGCAGCTCGACAGGGTCCCAAGAGACCCAGTACTTC	CASSSTGSQETQYF
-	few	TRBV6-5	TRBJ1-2	TGTGCCAGCAGTTACTCGAACGGAATCTATGGCTACACCTTC	CASSYSNGIYGYTF
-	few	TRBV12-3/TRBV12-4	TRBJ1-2	TGTGCCAGCAGTTTTTCTGCATCCGGCTACACCTTC	CASSFSASGYTF
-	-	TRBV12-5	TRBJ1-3	TGTGCTCAGCACACCTCTGGAAACACCATATATTTT	CAQHTSGNTIYF
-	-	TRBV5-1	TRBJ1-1	TGCGCCAGCATGGAGCCAGGGTCAGACACTGAAGCTTTCTTT	CASMEPGSDTEAFF
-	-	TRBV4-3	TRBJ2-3	TGCGCCAGCAGCCCCAGCCCGGACAGAGATCGCACAGATACGCAGTATTTT	CASSPSPDRDRTDTQYF
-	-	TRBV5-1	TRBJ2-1	TGCGCCAGCAGCCAAGGGCCCCTTGGGGCCTACAATGAGCAGTTCTTC	CASSQGPLGAYNEQFF
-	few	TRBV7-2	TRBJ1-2	TGTGCCAGCAGCTTGGGACGGGCTAACTATGGCTACACCTTC	CASSLGRANYGYTF
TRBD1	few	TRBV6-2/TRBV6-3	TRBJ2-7	TGTGCCAGCAGTTTACAGGGGGTTAGCTCCTACGAGCAGTACTTC	CASSLQGVSSYEQYF
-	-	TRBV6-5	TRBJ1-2	TGTGCCAGCAGTTACTCGATATCCCAGGGGCCCTTTTTCTATGGCTACACCTTC	CASSYSISQGPFFYGYTF
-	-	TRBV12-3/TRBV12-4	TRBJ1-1	TGTGCCAGCCGGTCTACAGGGTATTGGAAGAGCACTGAAGCTTTCTTT	CASRSTGYWKSTEAFF
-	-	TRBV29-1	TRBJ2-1	TGCAGCGTTGTGGTGGGGGGGCACGGTGAGCAGTTCTTC	CSVVVGGHGEQFF
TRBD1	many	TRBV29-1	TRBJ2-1	TGCAGCGTTGGGGACAGGGGATTCAATGAGCAGTTCTTC	CSVGDRGFNEQFF
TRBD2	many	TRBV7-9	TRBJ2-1	TGTGCCAGCAGCTTAGTAATAGCGGGGGTGTACAATGAGCAGTTCTTC	CASSLVIAGVYNEQFF